This TCR beta chain appears in the sequencing data of a study of shared clonotypes between healthy human individuals. The study, taken as a whole, reports: Estimated richness was generally greater in naive than memory subsets.

The CDR3 runs 16 residues. CDR1 and CDR2 (germline): MNHEY, SVGAGI. Trimming removed 1 base from V and 0 bases from J, with 10 bases in between. Regarding this clone: As yet, its antigen is unknown.

Here immunoSEQ multiplex PCR was the method, and the copy in TCRdb shows in-frame clones only, minus some. This repertoire shows fewer than 1.6 million clones, less than 99% found once; its top ten account for roughly 0.36%. This TCR was recovered from a man aged 25-45 years in good health. Source material: naive CD4+ T cells sorted from blood. This sample's subset: CD45RA+ positively selected. The V gene is TRBV6-5, the J gene TRBJ2-1; D gene uncertain. CDR3 sequence (DNA): TGTGCCAGCAGTTACTGGCGAGGCAGCTCCTACAATGAGCAGTTCTTC. It translates to CASSYWRGSSYNEQFF.